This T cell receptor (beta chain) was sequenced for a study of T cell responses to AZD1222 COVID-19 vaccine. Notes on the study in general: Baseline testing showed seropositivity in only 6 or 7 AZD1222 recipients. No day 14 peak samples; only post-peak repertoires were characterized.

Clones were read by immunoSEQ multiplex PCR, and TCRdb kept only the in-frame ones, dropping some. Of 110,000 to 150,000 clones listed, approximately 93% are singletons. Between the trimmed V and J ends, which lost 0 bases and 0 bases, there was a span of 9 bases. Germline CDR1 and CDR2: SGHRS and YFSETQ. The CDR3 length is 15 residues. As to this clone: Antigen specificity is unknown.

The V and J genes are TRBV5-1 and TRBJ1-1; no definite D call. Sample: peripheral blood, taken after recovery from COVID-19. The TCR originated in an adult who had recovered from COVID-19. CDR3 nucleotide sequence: TGCGCCAGCAGCTTGGCCGCGGGGTTGAACACTGAAGCTTTCTTT. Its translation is CASSLAAGLNTEAFF.